The next 24 T cell receptor beta chains were all read from a single sample in a study of tumor and adjacent non-tumor tissue in lung cancer (dated by TCRdb to between 2017 and 2018). The library was obtained by multiplex PCR. Sequencing relied on an Illumina HiSeq 2500. Following protocols modified from ARM-PCR, the researchers constructed TCRbeta libraries through three rounds of nested PCR with primers (Table S4). The public reads were quality trimmed at Q25 with fastp and then assembled into clones with MiXCR by TCRdb, keeping productive beta chains. Each entry is one CDR3 protein sequence, shown with its most common DNA and genes. The sample table shows about 50,000 distinct CDR3 sequences, and 74% are seen once. Of the sample, over 20% falls within the top ten clones. Bulk unsorted tissue served as the source for RNA extraction, and RNA quality was assessed using a NanoDrop ND-1000 and an Agilent 2100. The normal lung samples consisted of distant non-tumor tissue collected more than 3 cm from the tumor edge.

Specimen: distant non-tumor lung tissue. The source is an older woman with non-small cell lung cancer.

This clonotype has ten or more counts. This chain connects TRBV4-2 to TRBJ2-7; D is possibly TRBD2 (6 bases). Germline V CDR1 and CDR2: LGHNA, YNFKEQ. There are 16 residues in the CDR3. V lost 0 bases and J 3 bases, leaving 15 bases between the germline ends. CDR3 in DNA: TGTGCCAGCAGCCAAGATGCGCCCGGGGAGGTCTACGAGCAGTACTTC. Its translation: CASSQDAPGEVYEQYF.

The sample holds many counts of this clonotype. This chain links TRBV7-8 with TRBJ1-5, with TRBD1 matching over 9 bases. The CDR3 covers 16 residues. V shed 1 base and J 1 base; nucleotides not matched to a gene: 2. In germline, CDR1 is SGHVS, CDR2 FQNEAQ. The CDR3 protein is CASSLGTGVSNQPQHF. Here the CDR3 DNA reads TGTGCCAGCAGCTTAGGGACAGGGGTAAGCAATCAGCCCCAGCATTTT.

The chain carries TRBV18 and TRBJ2-1; unclear D gene. Germline lookup yields CDR1 KGHSH and CDR2 LQKENI. Trimming removed 3 bases from V and 8 bases from J, with 8 bases in between. CDR3 length: 12 amino acids. CDR3 DNA sequence: TGTGCCAGCTCACCCGTGGTATATGAGCAGTTCTTC. This encodes CASSPVVYEQFF.

Regarding this clonotype: A read error may explain this, as a much larger clone is one base away. The chain joins TRBV20-1 to TRBJ1-5; 7 bases fit TRBD1. Trimming took 4 bases from V and 7 from J; bases not matched to a gene: 13. This CDR3 is built from 15 residues. Germline values: CDR1 DFQATT, CDR2 SNEGSKA (reference sequence). This CDR3 is CSAIDQGGGGQPQHF. CDR3 sequence (DNA): TGCAGTGCTATAGACCAGGGGGGCGGAGGGCAGCCCCAGCATTTT.

With regard to this clonotype: Sequence at one end of the junction differs from germline and may be a read error. This chain links TRBV6-6 with TRBJ2-2; D may be TRBD1 (5 bases). Germline V gives CDR1 MNHNY, CDR2 SVGAGI (reference sequence). This CDR3 spans 15 amino acids. CDR3 sequence (DNA): TGTGCCAGCAGTTTTGGGGCCTTTCACACCGAGGAGCTGGTTTTT. Translation: CASSFGAFHTEELVF.

The rearrangement links TRBV14 to TRBJ1-1, with a tentative D call TRBD1 (5 bases). V was trimmed by 6 bases and J by 6 bases, leaving 20 bases between them. This CDR3 spans 15 amino acids. CDR1 and CDR2 (germline): SGHDN, FVKESK. The CDR3 DNA reads TGTGCCAGCAGACTGGAGGGGACGAGGGTCTCTGAAGCTTTCTTT. Its translation is CASRLEGTRVSEAFF.

This clonotype was counted only a few times. V is TRBV4-3 and J is TRBJ2-2, with D unclear. The V gene lost 3 bases and the J gene lost 1 base, with 15 bases spanning the gap. The CDR3 covers 17 residues. CDR1 is LGHNA and CDR2 is YSLEER in the germline V gene. The CDR3 region is CASSQGIGKMNTGELFF. The CDR3 DNA reads TGCGCCAGCAGCCAGGGTATAGGGAAAATGAACACCGGGGAGCTGTTTTTT.

V usage is TRBV4-1 and J usage is TRBJ1-1; D is undetermined. The CDR3 contains 14 residues. V gave up 2 bases and J gave up 9 bases, with 16 bases separating them. CDR1 and CDR2 (germline): MGHRA, YSYEKL. The CDR3, as DNA: TGCGCCAGCAGCCAACCTATCATCCACAGTCAAGCTTTCTTT. Translating gives CASSQPIIHSQAFF.

The chain recombines TRBV29-1 with TRBJ2-5, with 7 bases aligning to TRBD2. The CDR3 spans 11 residues. Germline V gene data show CDR1 as SQVTM and CDR2 as ANQGSEA. CDR3 in amino acids: CIVEGGGTQYF. CDR3 sequence (DNA): TGCATCGTAGAGGGCGGGGGGACCCAGTACTTC.

A note on this clonotype: The junction shows a germline mismatch at one end, possibly a read error. This chain links TRBV4-3 with TRBJ2-2, with D perhaps TRBD2 (5 bases). CDR3 size: 13 residues. The V gene's germline CDR1 is LGHNA and CDR2 YSLEER. CDR3 amino acids: CASTRMNTGELFF. The CDR3 nucleotides are TGCGCCAGCACCAGAATGAACACCGGGGAGCTATTTTTT.

There are a few counts of this clonotype. This CDR3 fails to terminate in the conserved phenylalanine or tryptophan, so it likely reflects a read error. V is TRBV6-5 and J is TRBJ2-5; either TRBD1 or TRBD2 may fit D (5 bases each). This CDR3 comprises 14 residues. Germline CDR1 MNHEY, CDR2 SVGAGI. V lost 5 bases and J 3 bases, leaving 13 bases between the germline ends. The CDR3 DNA reads as TGTGCCAGCAGTACCCAGGGAGAAGAAGAGACCCAGTACCTC. It yields the protein CASSTQGEEETQYL.

V and J are TRBV4-1 and TRBJ2-2; perhaps TRBD2 as D (7 bases). The V gene's germline CDR1 is MGHRA and CDR2 YSYEKL. This CDR3 has 15 amino acids. V lost 5 bases, J lost 10 bases, and 20 bases lay in between. The CDR3 reads CASSYRGGDTLELFF. The CDR3 nucleotides are TGCGCCAGCAGCTATAGGGGGGGGGACACCTTGGAGCTGTTTTTT.

Comment on this clonotype: An end of the junction differs from the germline gene, which may be a read error. The chain employs TRBV5-6 and TRBJ2-7; D not certain. This CDR3 spans 13 amino acids. In germline, CDR1 is SGHDT, CDR2 YYEEEE. The CDR3 DNA sequence: TGTGCCAACAGCCCCCCTGGGCCCTACGAGCAGTACTTC. This gives the protein CANSPPGPYEQYF.

This clonotype was picked up many times. The chain couples TRBV11-2 to TRBJ2-5, with TRBD1 matching over 9 bases. V lost 4 bases, J lost 4 bases, and 4 bases stayed unmatched. CDR1 and CDR2 (germline): SGHAT, FQNNGV. The CDR3 is 14 residues long. CDR3 loop: CASSWDRVGETQYF. The CDR3, as DNA: TGTGCCAGCAGCTGGGACAGGGTGGGAGAGACCCAGTACTTC.

The chain recombines TRBV11-2 with TRBJ2-3; no clear D. The CDR3 totals 18 residues. The germline V gene has CDR1 SGHAT and CDR2 FQNNGV. Trimming took off 2 bases at V and 6 bases at J, with 24 bases between the two ends. The CDR3: CASSLLIGYRPARDTQYF. Here the CDR3 DNA reads TGTGCCAGCAGCTTATTGATTGGCTACAGACCTGCACGGGATACGCAGTATTTT. Full variable domain (remainder filled in from reference TRBV11-2 and TRBJ2-3): EAGVAQSPRYKIIEKRQSVAFWCNPISGHATLYWYQQILGQGPKLLIQFQNNGVVDDSQLPKDRFSAERLKGVDSTLKIQPAKLEDSAVYLCASSLLIGYRPARDTQYFGPGTRLTVL.

As for this clonotype: One junction end does not reproduce the germline sequence, and a read error may be involved. The chain joins TRBV20-1 to TRBJ2-2; TRBD1 is a possible D gene (5 bases). The CDR3 runs 12 residues. Germline V lookup: CDR1 DFQATT, CDR2 SNEGSKA (reference sequence). This CDR3 reads CRANGHIGELFF. As DNA, the CDR3 is TGCAGAGCTAATGGACACATCGGGGAGCTGTTTTTT.

The V and J genes are TRBV11-2 and TRBJ2-1; 10 bases line up with TRBD2. V shed 5 bases, J shed 6 bases, and the junction held 13 bases outside the gene matches. Germline V gene sequence: CDR1 SGHAT, CDR2 FQNNGV. The CDR3 runs 17 residues. This chain's CDR3 is CASSPPQVAGGLNEQFF. The CDR3 DNA sequence: TGTGCCAGCAGCCCTCCCCAAGTAGCGGGGGGTCTCAATGAGCAGTTCTTC.

This clonotype was seen a handful of times. Here the CDR3 omits its conserved ending phenylalanine or tryptophan, so a read error is the likely source. No DNA is shown, since the ends of the CDR3 on it are uncertain; the CDR3 is the one TCRdb lists. This chain connects TRBV29-1 to TRBJ1-1; TRBD1 was called by the table and not checked on the DNA. The CDR3 is 13 amino acids long, termini counted. CDR1 and CDR2 from the germline V gene are SQVTM and ANQGSEA. The CDR3: CSADSSKNTEAFY.

Concerning this clonotype itself: A read error may explain this, as a much larger clone is one base away. The V gene is TRBV12-3 or TRBV12-4, the J gene TRBJ1-4; D not certain. The CDR3 sequence is 11 residues long. The CDR3 DNA is TGTGCCAACACCCACAGAGGAGAACTGTCTTTT. This gives the protein CANTHRGELSF.

Of note for this clonotype: One junction end does not reproduce the germline sequence, and a read error may be involved. The J gene is TRBJ2-7, the V gene TRBV6-1, with D possibly TRBD1 on 6 matching bases. CDR1 is MNHNS and CDR2 is SASEGT in the germline V gene. The CDR3 runs to 15 residues. The CDR3 region has the DNA TGTGTCAGCAGCACCTCACAGGGTATCGCCTACGAGCAGTACTTC. This translates into CVSSTSQGIAYEQYF.

This clonotype appeared once. Since the CDR3 does not end with the conserved phenylalanine or tryptophan, this likely comes from a read error. The chain uses TRBV29-1 and TRBJ2-1; 8 bases align to TRBD1. The CDR3 is 17 residues long. Trimming removed 6 bases from V and 6 bases from J; junction bases left unmatched: 19. Germline CDR1 and CDR2: SQVTM and ANQGSEA. The CDR3 nucleotides are TGCAGCGTGGAACCTCAGGGGGCCTTTTTCGTTTTCAATGAGCAGTTCCTC. Its translation: CSVEPQGAFFVFNEQFL.

Concerning this clonotype: Its ends do not fully match the called genes, so a read error is possible. The chain employs TRBV6-2 or TRBV6-3 and TRBJ2-2, with 8 bases fitting TRBD1. Germline CDR1 is MNHEY and CDR2 is SVGEGT. The CDR3 is 15 residues long. The CDR3 DNA reads as TGTGCCAGCAGTTCCCAGGGGGCTAACACCGTGGAGTTGTTTTTT. Its protein product is CASSSQGANTVELFF.

As concerns this clonotype: The junction does not match germline at one end; this may be a read error. The genes are TRBV29-1 and TRBJ1-1, with D possibly TRBD1 on 6 matching bases. Germline values: CDR1 SQVTM, CDR2 ANQGSEA. CDR3 size: 14 residues. The CDR3 reads CSVLEGGSSTEALF. Here the CDR3 DNA reads TGCAGCGTTCTGGAGGGGGGGTCGAGCACTGAAGCTTTATTT.

Note on this clonotype: One junction end does not reproduce the germline sequence, and a read error may be involved. The J gene is TRBJ1-1, the V gene TRBV6-1, with TRBD1 as a possible D gene (5 bases). This CDR3 has 13 residues. In germline, CDR1 is MNHNS, CDR2 SASEGT. The CDR3 DNA sequence: TGTGCAAGCAGTCCCGACAGTGACACTGAATCTTTCTTT. Translated: CASSPDSDTESFF.